Presented here are 15 T cell receptor beta chains from one specimen sequenced in a study of identical twins. A single record per CDR3 protein comes from TCRdb applying MiXCR to the 5' RACE reads. The repertoire holds about 240,000 distinct CDR3 sequences, with 8% to 11% as singletons. The material sequenced was memory T cells sorted from blood. All receptors derive from a man aged 50-60 years in good health.

The chain uses TRBV2 and TRBJ1-5; D might be TRBD1 (6 bases). The CDR3 is 13 amino acids. Germline V gene lookup returns CDR1 SNHLY and CDR2 FYNNEI. With 4 bases removed from V and 7 bases from J, the gap between germline ends came to 11 bases. The DNA for the CDR3 is TGTGCCAGCAGTGTATCCACAGGGCAGCCCCAGCATTTT. Its translation: CASSVSTGQPQHF.

CDR3 sequence reads: CASSLAPGVNSPLHF. Here the CDR3 DNA reads TGCGCCAGCAGCTTGGCACCAGGAGTAAATTCACCCCTCCACTTT. The chain has TRBV5-1 and TRBJ1-6; D gene uncertain. The germline V gene has CDR1 SGHRS and CDR2 YFSETQ. V was pared by 0 bases and J by 7 bases, with 11 bases between. The CDR3 runs 15 residues.

This clonotype was recorded a few times. CDR3 sequence reads: CSARAAGYFYEQYF. In nucleotides, the CDR3 is TGCAGTGCTAGAGCGGCGGGATACTTCTACGAGCAGTACTTC. This rearrangement joins TRBV20-1 to TRBJ2-7; D is possibly TRBD2 (6 bases). V gave up 1 base and J gave up 3 bases, with 13 bases separating them. There are 14 residues in the CDR3. Germline V gives CDR1 DFQATT, CDR2 SNEGSKA (reference sequence).

J is TRBJ2-5 and V is TRBV7-8; D might be TRBD2 (6 bases). Germline assignment: CDR1 SGHVS and CDR2 FQNEAQ. The CDR3 has 16 residues. V shed 6 bases and J shed 3 bases, with 20 bases lying between them. CDR3 in DNA: TGTGCCAGCAGTAGATTCGGGGACTGGAAGAAAGAGACCCAGTACTTC. Translating it yields CASSRFGDWKKETQYF.

Comment on this clonotype: This may be a read error: a much more frequent sequence differs by one nucleotide. CDR3 region: CSARDSGSYEQYF. CDR3 nucleotide sequence: TGCAGTGCTAGAGACAGCGGCTCCTACGAGCAGTACTTC. The V call is TRBV20-1, the J call TRBJ2-7, with D possibly being TRBD2 (5 bases). Germline CDR1 and CDR2: DFQATT and SNEGSKA (reference sequence). V lost 0 bases, J lost 0 bases, and 6 bases lay in between. The CDR3 sequence is 13 residues long.

This clonotype appeared many times. J is TRBJ2-2 and V is TRBV12-3 or TRBV12-4, with D unclear. The germline V and J ends were trimmed by 4 bases and 4 bases, with 7 bases remaining between them. The CDR3 length is 13 residues. The CDR3 DNA is TGTGCCAGCAGTTCCACACGCACCGGGGAGCTGTTTTTT. This sequence encodes CASSSTRTGELFF.

The V gene is TRBV7-2, the J gene TRBJ1-2; maybe TRBD1 (6 bases). Germline V gene sequence: CDR1 SGHTA, CDR2 FQGNSA. Trimming removed 6 bases at V and 4 bases at J, with 15 bases between. The CDR3 is made up of 14 amino acids. The CDR3 loop reads CASSPGVYGYGYTF. The CDR3 region has the DNA TGTGCCAGCAGTCCAGGGGTTTACGGCTATGGCTACACCTTC.

The chain is built from TRBV7-2 and TRBJ2-2; D not certain. The CDR3 covers 14 residues. The V gene's germline CDR1 is SGHTA and CDR2 FQGNSA. V lost 1 base, J lost 0 bases, and 3 bases lay in between. DNA for the CDR3: TGTGCCAGCAGCTTAGTCCCGAACACCGGGGAGCTGTTTTTT. It yields the protein CASSLVPNTGELFF.

This clonotype was recorded at least ten times. This chain connects TRBV5-1 to TRBJ2-1, with 10 bases identical to TRBD2. V dropped 3 bases and J dropped 5; count of bases not matched to a gene: 5. CDR3 size: 15 residues. Germline CDR1 reads SGHRS; CDR2 reads YFSETQ. CDR3 DNA: TGCGCCAGCAGCTGGAGCGGGAGGGTAGACAATGAGCAGTTCTTC. Translating it yields CASSWSGRVDNEQFF.

This clonotype was counted between two and nine times. The V call is TRBV7-9, the J call TRBJ2-5, with D maybe TRBD2 (7 bases). Trimming took off 5 bases at V and 5 bases at J, with 15 bases between the two ends. From germline, CDR1 is SEHNR and CDR2 FQNEAQ (reference sequence). The CDR3 spans 14 residues. CDR3 protein: CASSPVGGGETQYF. The DNA of the CDR3 is TGTGCCAGCAGCCCGGTTGGCGGGGGCGAGACCCAGTACTTC. The complete variable domain, with remaining parts taken from reference TRBV7-9 and TRBJ2-5, reads DTGVSQNPRHKITKRGQNVTFRCDPISEHNRLYWYRQTLGQGPEFLTYFQNEAQLEKSRLLSDRFSAERPKGSFSTLEIQRTEQGDSAMYLCASSPVGGGETQYFGPGTRLLVL.

This clonotype was observed a handful of times. This chain links TRBV5-5 with TRBJ2-5; TRBD1 agrees at 12 bases. Germline CDR1 reads SGHKS; CDR2 reads YYEKEE (reference sequence). The CDR3 runs 15 residues. With V trimmed by 3 bases and J by 10 bases, 10 bases remained unmatched. CDR3 region: CASSWGTGGSGGQYF. The CDR3 region has the DNA TGTGCCAGCAGCTGGGGGACAGGGGGCTCTGGTGGCCAGTACTTC.

The chain employs TRBV4-1 and TRBJ1-2; D gene uncertain. CDR1 MGHRA and CDR2 YSYEKL come from the germline V gene. V lost 0 bases and J 2 bases, leaving 7 bases between the germline ends. This CDR3 has 14 amino acids. The CDR3 nucleotides read TGCGCCAGCAGCCAAGATCGAGGGAACTATGGCTACACCTTC. This translates into CASSQDRGNYGYTF.

This clonotype was seen a few times. The chain links TRBV28 to TRBJ1-1; D gene ambiguous. This CDR3 has 13 residues. The germline V gene encodes CDR1 MDHEN and CDR2 SYDVKM. The V end was cut by 6 bases, the J end by 0 bases, with 8 bases between. This chain's CDR3 is CASSYYMNTEAFF. The CDR3 DNA reads as TGTGCCAGCAGCTACTACATGAACACTGAAGCTTTCTTT.

In this sample, this clonotype turned up many times. The J gene is TRBJ1-1, the V gene TRBV20-1, with 8 bases aligning to TRBD1. Germline V gene sequence: CDR1 DFQATT, CDR2 SNEGSKA (reference sequence). The CDR3 loop spans 13 amino acids. With V trimmed by 3 bases and J by 6 bases, 6 bases remained unmatched. The CDR3 protein is CSASFQGAAEAFF. In nucleotides, the CDR3 is TGCAGTGCTAGTTTCCAGGGGGCTGCTGAAGCTTTCTTT.

CDR3 residues: CASSAGRASAEAFF. CDR3 DNA sequence: TGTGCCAGCAGCGCCGGCCGTGCTTCGGCTGAAGCTTTCTTT. J is TRBJ1-1 and V is TRBV12-3 or TRBV12-4, with no clear D. V was trimmed by 6 bases and J by 6 bases, leaving 17 bases between them. The CDR3 is 14 amino acids.